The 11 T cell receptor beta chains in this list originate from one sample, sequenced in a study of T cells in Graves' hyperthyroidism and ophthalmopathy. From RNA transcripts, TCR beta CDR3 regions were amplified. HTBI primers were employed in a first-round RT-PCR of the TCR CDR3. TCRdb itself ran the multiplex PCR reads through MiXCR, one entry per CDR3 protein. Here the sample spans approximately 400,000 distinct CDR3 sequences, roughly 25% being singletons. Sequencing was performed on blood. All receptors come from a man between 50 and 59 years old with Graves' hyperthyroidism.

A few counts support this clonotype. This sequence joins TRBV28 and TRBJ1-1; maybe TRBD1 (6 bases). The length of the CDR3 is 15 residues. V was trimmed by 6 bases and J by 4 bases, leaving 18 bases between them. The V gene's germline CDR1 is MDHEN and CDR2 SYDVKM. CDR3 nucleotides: TGTGCCAGCAGGTTGGGGGGGGGCTTGGGCACTGAAGCTTTCTTT. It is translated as CASRLGGGLGTEAFF.

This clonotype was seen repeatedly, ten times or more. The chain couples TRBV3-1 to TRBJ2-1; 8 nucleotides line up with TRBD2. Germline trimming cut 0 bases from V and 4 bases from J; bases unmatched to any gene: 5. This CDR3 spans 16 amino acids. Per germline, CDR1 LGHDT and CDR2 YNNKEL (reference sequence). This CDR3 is CASSQEGLVLYNEQFF. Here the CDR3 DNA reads TGTGCCAGCAGCCAAGAGGGACTAGTCCTTTACAATGAGCAGTTCTTC.

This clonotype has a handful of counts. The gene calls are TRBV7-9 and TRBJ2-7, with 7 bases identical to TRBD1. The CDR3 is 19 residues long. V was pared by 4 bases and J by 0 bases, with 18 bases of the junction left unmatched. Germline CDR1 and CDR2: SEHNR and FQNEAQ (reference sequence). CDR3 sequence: CASSSPARAEQGNSYEQYF. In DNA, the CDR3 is TGTGCCAGCAGCTCACCCGCGCGCGCGGAACAGGGGAACTCCTACGAGCAGTACTTC.

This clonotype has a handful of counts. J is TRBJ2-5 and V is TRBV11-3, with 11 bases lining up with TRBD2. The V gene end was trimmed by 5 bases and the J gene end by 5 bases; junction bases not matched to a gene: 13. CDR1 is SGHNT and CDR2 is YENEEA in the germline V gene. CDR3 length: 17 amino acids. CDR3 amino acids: CASSTQFSGRAQETQYF. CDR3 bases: TGTGCCAGCAGCACACAATTTAGCGGGAGGGCCCAGGAGACCCAGTACTTC.

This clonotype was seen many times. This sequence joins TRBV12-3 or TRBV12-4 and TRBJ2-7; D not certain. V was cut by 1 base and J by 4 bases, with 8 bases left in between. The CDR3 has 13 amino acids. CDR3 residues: CASSLGLGYEQYF. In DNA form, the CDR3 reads TGTGCCAGCAGTTTAGGTTTGGGTTACGAGCAGTACTTC.

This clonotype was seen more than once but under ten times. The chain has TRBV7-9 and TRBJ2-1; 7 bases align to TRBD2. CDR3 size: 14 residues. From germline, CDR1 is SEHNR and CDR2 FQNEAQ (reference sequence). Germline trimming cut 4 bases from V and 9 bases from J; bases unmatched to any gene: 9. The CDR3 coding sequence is TGTGCCAGCAGCTCAGGACTAGATGGCGGTGAGCAGTTCTTC. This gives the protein CASSSGLDGGEQFF.

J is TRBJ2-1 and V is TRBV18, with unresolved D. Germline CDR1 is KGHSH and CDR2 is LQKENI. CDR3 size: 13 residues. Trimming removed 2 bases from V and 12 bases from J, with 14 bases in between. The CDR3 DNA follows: TGTGCCAGCTCACCAGAGGACCTCCCCGGGCAGTTCTTC. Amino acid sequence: CASSPEDLPGQFF. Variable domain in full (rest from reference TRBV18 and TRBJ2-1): NAGVMQNPRHLVRRRGQEARLRCSPMKGHSHVYWYRQLPEEGLKFMVYLQKENIIDESGMPKERFSAEFPKEGPSILRIQQVVRGDSAAYFCASSPEDLPGQFFGPGTRLTVL.

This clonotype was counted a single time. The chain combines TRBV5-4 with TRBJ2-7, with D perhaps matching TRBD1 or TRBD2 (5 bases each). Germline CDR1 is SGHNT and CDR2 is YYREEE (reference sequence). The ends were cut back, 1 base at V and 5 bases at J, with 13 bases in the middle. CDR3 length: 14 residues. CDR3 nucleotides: TGTGCCAGCAGCTTGAGGAGACAGAGGGACGAGCAGTACTTC. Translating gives CASSLRRQRDEQYF.

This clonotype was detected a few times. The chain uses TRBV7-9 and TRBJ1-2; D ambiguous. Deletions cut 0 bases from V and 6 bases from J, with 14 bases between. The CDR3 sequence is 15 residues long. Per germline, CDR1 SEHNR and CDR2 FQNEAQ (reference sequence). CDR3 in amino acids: CASSLANPRINGYTF. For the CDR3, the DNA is TGTGCCAGCAGCTTAGCGAACCCCCGTATCAATGGCTACACCTTC. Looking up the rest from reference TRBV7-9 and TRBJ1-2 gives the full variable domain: DTGVSQNPRHKITKRGQNVTFRCDPISEHNRLYWYRQTLGQGPEFLTYFQNEAQLEKSRLLSDRFSAERPKGSFSTLEIQRTEQGDSAMYLCASSLANPRINGYTFGSGTRLTVV.

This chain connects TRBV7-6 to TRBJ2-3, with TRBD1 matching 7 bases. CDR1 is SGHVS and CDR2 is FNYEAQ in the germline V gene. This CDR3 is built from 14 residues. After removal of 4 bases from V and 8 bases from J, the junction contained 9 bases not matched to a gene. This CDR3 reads CASSSAGTAITQYF. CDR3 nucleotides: TGTGCCAGCAGCTCCGCCGGGACAGCTATTACGCAGTATTTT.

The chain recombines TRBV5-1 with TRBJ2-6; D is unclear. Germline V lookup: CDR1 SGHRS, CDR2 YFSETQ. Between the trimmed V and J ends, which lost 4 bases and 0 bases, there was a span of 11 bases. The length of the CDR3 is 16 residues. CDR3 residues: CASSRVLSSGANVLTF. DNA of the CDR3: TGCGCCAGCAGCCGGGTTCTCTCCTCTGGGGCCAACGTCCTGACTTTC. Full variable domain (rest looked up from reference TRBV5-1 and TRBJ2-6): KAGVTQTPRYLIKTRGQQVTLSCSPISGHRSVSWYQQTPGQGLQFLFEYFSETQRNKGNFPGRFSGRQFSNSRSEMNVSTLELGDSALYLCASSRVLSSGANVLTFGAGSRLTVL.